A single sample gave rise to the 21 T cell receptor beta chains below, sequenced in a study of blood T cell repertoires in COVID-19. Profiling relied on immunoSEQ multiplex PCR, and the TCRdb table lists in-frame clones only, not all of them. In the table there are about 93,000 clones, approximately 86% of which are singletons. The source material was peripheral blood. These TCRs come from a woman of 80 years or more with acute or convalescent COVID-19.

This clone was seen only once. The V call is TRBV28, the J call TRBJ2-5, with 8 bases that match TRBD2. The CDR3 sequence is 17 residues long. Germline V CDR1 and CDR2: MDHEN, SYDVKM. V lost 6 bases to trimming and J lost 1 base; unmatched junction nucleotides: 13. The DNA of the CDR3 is TGTGCCAGCAGCCCCGTGCCAGGGCGGGGGGTCCAAGAGACCCAGTACTTC. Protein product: CASSPVPGRGVQETQYF.

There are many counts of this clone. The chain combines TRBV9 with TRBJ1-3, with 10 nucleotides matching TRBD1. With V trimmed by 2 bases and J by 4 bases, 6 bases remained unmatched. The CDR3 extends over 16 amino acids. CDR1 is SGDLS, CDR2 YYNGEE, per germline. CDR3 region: CASSVLTGGFGNTIYF. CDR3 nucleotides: TGTGCCAGCAGCGTTCTGACAGGGGGCTTCGGAAACACCATATATTTT.

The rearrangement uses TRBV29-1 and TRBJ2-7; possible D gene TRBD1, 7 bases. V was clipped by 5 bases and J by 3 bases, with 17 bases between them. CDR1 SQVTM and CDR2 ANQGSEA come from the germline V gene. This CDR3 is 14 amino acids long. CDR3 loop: CSVTKRAGGYEQYF. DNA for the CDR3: TGCAGCGTTACGAAGCGGGCAGGGGGCTACGAGCAGTACTTC.

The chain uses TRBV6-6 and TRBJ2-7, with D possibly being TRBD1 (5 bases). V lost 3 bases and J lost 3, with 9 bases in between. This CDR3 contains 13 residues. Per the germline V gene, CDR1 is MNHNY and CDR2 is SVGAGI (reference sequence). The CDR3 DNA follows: TGTGCCAGCAGTTATTTTAGGGGCTACGAGCAGTACTTC. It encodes CASSYFRGYEQYF.

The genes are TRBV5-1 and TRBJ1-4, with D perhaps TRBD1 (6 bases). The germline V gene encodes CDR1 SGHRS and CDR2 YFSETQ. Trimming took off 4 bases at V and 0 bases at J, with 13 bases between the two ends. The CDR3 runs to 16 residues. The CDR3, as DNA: TGCGCCAGCAGCACAGGGACGCCAGCAACTAATGAAAAACTGTTTTTT. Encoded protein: CASSTGTPATNEKLFF.

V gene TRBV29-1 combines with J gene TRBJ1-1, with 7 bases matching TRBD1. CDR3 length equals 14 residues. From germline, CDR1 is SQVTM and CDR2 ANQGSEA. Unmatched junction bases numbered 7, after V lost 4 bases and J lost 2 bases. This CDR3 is CSVAQQGINTEAFF. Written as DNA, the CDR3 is TGCAGCGTTGCCCAACAGGGGATCAACACTGAAGCTTTCTTT.

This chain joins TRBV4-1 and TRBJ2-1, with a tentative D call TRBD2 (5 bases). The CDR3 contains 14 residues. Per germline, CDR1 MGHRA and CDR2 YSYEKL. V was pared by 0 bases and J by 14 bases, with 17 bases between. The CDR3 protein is CASSQDLAGVKEFF. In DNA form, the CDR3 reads TGCGCCAGCAGCCAAGATCTGGCCGGGGTCAAAGAGTTCTTC.

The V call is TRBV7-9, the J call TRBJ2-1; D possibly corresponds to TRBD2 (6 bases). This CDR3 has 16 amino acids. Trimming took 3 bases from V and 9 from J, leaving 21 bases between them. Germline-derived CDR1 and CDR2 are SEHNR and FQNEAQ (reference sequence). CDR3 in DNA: TGTGCCAGCAGCTTCTGGGCGGCTAGCGTCGGGGGTGAGCAGTTCTTC. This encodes CASSFWAASVGGEQFF. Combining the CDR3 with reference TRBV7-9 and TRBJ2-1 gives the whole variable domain DTGVSQNPRHKITKRGQNVTFRCDPISEHNRLYWYRQTLGQGPEFLTYFQNEAQLEKSRLLSDRFSAERPKGSFSTLEIQRTEQGDSAMYLCASSFWAASVGGEQFFGPGTRLTVL.

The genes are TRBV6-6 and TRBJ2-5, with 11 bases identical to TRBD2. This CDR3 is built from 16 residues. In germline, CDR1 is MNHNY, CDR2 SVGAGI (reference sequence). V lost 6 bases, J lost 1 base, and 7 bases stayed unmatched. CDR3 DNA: TGTGCCAGCAGCTATAAACTAGCGGGGGCCCAAGAGACCCAGTACTTC. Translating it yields CASSYKLAGAQETQYF.

CDR3 nucleotides: TGCGCCAGCAGTTTTCTGGACAGGTATGGCACTGAAGCTTTCTTT. Translated, it gives CASSFLDRYGTEAFF. The chain couples TRBV5-1 to TRBJ1-1, with 7 bases that match TRBD1. Germline CDR1 SGHRS, CDR2 YFSETQ. This CDR3 region has 15 residues. The junction had 11 bases not matched to a gene; V was cut back by 5 bases and J by 4 bases. Variable domain in full (rest from reference TRBV5-1 and TRBJ1-1): KAGVTQTPRYLIKTRGQQVTLSCSPISGHRSVSWYQQTPGQGLQFLFEYFSETQRNKGNFPGRFSGRQFSNSRSEMNVSTLELGDSALYLCASSFLDRYGTEAFFGQGTRLTVV.

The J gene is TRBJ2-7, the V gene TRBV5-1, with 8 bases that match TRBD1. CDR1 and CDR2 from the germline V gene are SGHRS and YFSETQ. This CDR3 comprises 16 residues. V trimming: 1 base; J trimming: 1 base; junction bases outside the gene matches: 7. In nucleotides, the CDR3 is TGCGCCAGCAGCTTGAGCGGACAGGGCCGGTCCTACGAGCAGTACTTC. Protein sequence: CASSLSGQGRSYEQYF.

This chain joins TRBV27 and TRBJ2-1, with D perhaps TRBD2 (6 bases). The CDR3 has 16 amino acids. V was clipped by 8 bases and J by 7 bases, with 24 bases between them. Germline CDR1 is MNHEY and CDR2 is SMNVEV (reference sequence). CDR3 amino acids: CASSPLGTLGRNEQFF. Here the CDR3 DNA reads TGTGCCAGCTCACCCCTCGGGACTCTCGGGCGTAATGAGCAGTTCTTC.

DNA of the CDR3: TGTGCCACCAGTGACGCCAAAACTCCCCGCACAGATACGCAGTATTTT. This translates into CATSDAKTPRTDTQYF. The chain links TRBV24-1 to TRBJ2-3; D gene ambiguous. The V end lost 4 bases, the J end lost 1 base, and 14 bases lay between the germline ends. The CDR3 covers 16 residues. Germline V gives CDR1 KGHDR, CDR2 SFDVKD.

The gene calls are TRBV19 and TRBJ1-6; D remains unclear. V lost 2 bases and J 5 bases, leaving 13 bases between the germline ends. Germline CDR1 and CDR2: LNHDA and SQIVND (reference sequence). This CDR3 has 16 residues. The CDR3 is CASSISGKMHNSPLHF. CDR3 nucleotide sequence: TGTGCCAGTAGTATATCCGGGAAGATGCATAATTCACCCCTCCACTTT.

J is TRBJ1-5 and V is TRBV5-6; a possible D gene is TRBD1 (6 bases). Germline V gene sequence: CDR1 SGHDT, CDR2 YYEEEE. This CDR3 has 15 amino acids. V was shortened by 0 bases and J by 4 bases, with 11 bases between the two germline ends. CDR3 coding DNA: TGTGCCAGCAGCTTGGGGCAGGGGAAGAATCAGCCCCAGCATTTT. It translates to CASSLGQGKNQPQHF.

CDR3 DNA sequence: TGTGCCAGCAGCCGGCTAGCGGGGAAGGACGGGGAGCTGTTTTTT. Amino acid sequence: CASSRLAGKDGELFF. The genes are TRBV3-1 (or the pseudogene TRBV3-2) and TRBJ2-2; 9 bases line up with TRBD2. Trimming removed 4 bases from V and 7 bases from J; junction bases left unmatched: 7. Germline CDR1 LGHDT, CDR2 YNNKEL (reference sequence). The CDR3 extends over 15 amino acids.

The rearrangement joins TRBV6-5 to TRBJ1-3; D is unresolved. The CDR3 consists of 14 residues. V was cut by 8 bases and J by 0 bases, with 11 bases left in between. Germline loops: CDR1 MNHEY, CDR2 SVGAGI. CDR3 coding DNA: TGTGCCAGCCTGGCTTTAAGCTCTGGAAACACCATATATTTT. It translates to CASLALSSGNTIYF.

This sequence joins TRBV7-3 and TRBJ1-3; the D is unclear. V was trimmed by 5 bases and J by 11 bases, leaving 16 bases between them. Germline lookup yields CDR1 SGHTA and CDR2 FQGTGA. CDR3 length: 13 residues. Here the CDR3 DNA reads TGTGCCAGCAGCCCCGGAGACGGTTCGGCCATATATTTT. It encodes CASSPGDGSAIYF. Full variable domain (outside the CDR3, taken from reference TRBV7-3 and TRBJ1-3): GAGVSQTPSNKVTEKGKYVELRCDPISGHTALYWYRQSLGQGPEFLIYFQGTGAADDSGLPNDRFFAVRPEGSVSTLKIQRTERGDSAVYLCASSPGDGSAIYFGEGSWLTVV.

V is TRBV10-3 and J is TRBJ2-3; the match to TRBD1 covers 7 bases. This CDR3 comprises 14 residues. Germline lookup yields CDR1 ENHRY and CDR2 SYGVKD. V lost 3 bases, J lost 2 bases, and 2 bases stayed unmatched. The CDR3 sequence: CAISEGTVTDTQYF. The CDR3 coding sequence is TGTGCCATCAGTGAAGGGACAGTCACAGATACGCAGTATTTT.

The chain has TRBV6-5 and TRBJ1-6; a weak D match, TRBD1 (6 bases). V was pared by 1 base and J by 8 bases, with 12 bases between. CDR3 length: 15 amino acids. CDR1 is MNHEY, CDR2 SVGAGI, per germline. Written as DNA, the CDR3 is TGTGCCAGCAGTTACTTCCGCAGGGGAGATTCACCCCTCCACTTT. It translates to CASSYFRRGDSPLHF.

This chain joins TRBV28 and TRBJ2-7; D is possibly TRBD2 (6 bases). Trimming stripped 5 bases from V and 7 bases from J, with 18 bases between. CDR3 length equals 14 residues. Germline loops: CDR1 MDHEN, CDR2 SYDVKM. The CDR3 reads CASSAGGAGREQYF. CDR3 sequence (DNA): TGTGCCAGCAGTGCTGGAGGGGCGGGGCGTGAGCAGTACTTC. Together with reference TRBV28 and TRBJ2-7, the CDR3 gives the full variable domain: DVKVTQSSRYLVKRTGEKVFLECVQDMDHENMFWYRQDPGLGLRLIYFSYDVKMKEKGDIPEGYSVSREKKERFSLILESASTNQTSMYLCASSAGGAGREQYFGPGTRLTVT.